This T cell receptor beta chain comes out of a study of PD-1 blockade in classical Hodgkin lymphoma. This clone has more than one count but fewer than ten. Antigen unknown. Time point: cycle 4 day 1 (C4D1), after 6 weeks of nivolumab. Each patient's relapse followed autologous stem cell transplantation, and brentuximab vedotin exposure varied. Complete response, partial response or progressive disease was each patient's best response. Data came from immunoSEQ multiplex PCR; TCRdb stores just in-frame clones and leaves some out. This table has tens of thousands of clones, roughly 80% appearing once. Whole-study results and caveats: Complete responders' baseline diversity resembled that of newly diagnosed patients.

This sample comprised peripheral blood mononuclear cells (PBMCs), obtained before the fourth cycle of nivolumab. The TCR comes from a human donor with classical Hodgkin lymphoma.

The CDR3 coding sequence is TGCAGCGCCCGTGAAGGGAACGGGGAGCTGTTTTTT. The encoded protein is CSAREGNGELFF. The J gene is TRBJ2-2, the V gene TRBV29-1; D unclear. Trimming pared 7 bases from V and 7 bases from J, leaving 13 bases between. Looked up from germline, CDR1 is SQVTM and CDR2 is ANQGSEA. CDR3 length: 12 amino acids.